The TCR beta chain described here comes from a study of T cell changes during pregnancy in multiple sclerosis. This CDR3 contains 14 residues. Trimming stripped 5 bases from V and 0 bases from J, with 10 bases between. Looked up from germline, CDR1 is MNHEY and CDR2 is SMNVEV (reference sequence). Profiling relied on immunoSEQ multiplex PCR, and the TCRdb table lists in-frame clones only, not all of them. The table records 30,000 to 35,000 clones, 75% to 95% of them present only once. The receptor was isolated from a female donor with multiple sclerosis, enrolled in a pregnancy study. V is TRBV27 and J is TRBJ1-1, with a tentative D call TRBD1 (6 bases). The material was CD8+ T cells from peripheral blood mononuclear cells, obtained before pregnancy. Here the CDR3 reads CASSPGTMNTEAFF. The CDR3 coding sequence is TGTGCCAGCAGTCCAGGGACAATGAACACTGAAGCTTTCTTT.